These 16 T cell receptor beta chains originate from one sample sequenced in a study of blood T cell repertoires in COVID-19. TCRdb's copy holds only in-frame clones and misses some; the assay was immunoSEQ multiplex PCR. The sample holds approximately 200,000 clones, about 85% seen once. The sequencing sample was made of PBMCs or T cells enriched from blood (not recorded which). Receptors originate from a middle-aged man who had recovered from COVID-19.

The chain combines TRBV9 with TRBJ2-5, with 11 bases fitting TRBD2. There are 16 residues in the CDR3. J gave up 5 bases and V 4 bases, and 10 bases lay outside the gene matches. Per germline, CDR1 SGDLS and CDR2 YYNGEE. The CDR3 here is CASSSGSSGRRETQYF. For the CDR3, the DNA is TGTGCCAGCAGCTCAGGGTCTAGCGGGAGGAGGGAGACCCAGTACTTC. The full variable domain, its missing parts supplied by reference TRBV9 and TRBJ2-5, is DSGVTQTPKHLITATGQRVTLRCSPRSGDLSVYWYQQSLDQGLQFLIQYYNGEERAKGNILERFSAQQFPDLHSELNLSSLELGDSALYFCASSSGSSGRRETQYFGPGTRLLVL.

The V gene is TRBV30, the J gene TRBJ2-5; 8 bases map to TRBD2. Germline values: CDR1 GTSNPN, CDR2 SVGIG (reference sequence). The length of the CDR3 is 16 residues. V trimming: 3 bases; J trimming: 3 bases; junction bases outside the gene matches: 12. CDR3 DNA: TGTGCCTGGAGCGAAGCGGGGGCTGGACGGGAAGAGACCCAGTACTTC. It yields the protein CAWSEAGAGREETQYF.

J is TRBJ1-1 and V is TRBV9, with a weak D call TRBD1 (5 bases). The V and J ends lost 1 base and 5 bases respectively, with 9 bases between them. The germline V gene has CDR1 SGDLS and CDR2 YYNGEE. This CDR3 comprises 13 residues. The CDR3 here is CASSVPGGTEAFF. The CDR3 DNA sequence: TGTGCCAGCAGCGTACCCGGGGGGACTGAAGCTTTCTTT.

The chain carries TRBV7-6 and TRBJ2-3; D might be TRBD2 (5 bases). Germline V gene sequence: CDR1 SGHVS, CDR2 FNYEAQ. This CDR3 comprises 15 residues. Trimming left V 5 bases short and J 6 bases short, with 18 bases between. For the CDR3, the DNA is TGTGCCAGCAGCCTGGCTAGCACCAAGGTGGATACGCAGTATTTT. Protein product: CASSLASTKVDTQYF.

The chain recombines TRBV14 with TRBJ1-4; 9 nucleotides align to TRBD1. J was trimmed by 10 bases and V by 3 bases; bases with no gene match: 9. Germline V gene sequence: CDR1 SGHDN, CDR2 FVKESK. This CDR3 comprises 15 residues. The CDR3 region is CASSQRTGGAGKLFF. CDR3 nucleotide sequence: TGTGCCAGCAGCCAGCGCACAGGGGGCGCGGGAAAACTGTTTTTT.

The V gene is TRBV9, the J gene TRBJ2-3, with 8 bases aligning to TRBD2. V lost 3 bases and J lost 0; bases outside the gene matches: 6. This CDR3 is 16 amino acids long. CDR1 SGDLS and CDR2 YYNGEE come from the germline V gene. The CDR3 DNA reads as TGTGCCAGCAGCGCTTCTAGCGGGTCTAGCACAGATACGCAGTATTTT. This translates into CASSASSGSSTDTQYF.

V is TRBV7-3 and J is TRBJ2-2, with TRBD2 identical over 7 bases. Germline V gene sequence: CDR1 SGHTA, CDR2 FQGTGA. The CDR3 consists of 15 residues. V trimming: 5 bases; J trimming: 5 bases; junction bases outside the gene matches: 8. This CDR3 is CASSPSERGTGELFF. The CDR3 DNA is TGTGCCAGCAGCCCATCCGAGCGGGGTACCGGGGAGCTGTTTTTT.

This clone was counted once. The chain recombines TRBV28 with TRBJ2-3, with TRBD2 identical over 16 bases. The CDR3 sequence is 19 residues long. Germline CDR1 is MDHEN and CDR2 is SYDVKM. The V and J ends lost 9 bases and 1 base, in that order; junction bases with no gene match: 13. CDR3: CASAPGLAGGPWGTDTQYF. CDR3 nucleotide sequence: TGTGCCAGTGCACCGGGACTAGCGGGAGGGCCCTGGGGCACAGATACGCAGTATTTT.

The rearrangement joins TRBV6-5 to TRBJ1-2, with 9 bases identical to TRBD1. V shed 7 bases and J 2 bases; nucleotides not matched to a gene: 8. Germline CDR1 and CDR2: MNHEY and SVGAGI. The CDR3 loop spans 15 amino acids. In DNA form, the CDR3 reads TGTGCCAGCAATCCAGGACAGGGGCGAAACTATGGCTACACCTTC. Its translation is CASNPGQGRNYGYTF.

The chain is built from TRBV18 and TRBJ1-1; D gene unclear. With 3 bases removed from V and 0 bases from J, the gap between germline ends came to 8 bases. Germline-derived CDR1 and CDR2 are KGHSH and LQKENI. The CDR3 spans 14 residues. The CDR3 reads CASSPPRVNTEAFF. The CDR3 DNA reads TGTGCCAGCTCACCGCCCCGGGTGAACACTGAAGCTTTCTTT.

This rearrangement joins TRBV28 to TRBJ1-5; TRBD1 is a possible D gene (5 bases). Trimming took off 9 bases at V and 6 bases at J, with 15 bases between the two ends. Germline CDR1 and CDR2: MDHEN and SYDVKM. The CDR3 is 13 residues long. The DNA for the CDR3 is TGTGCCAGTTCGGGGGGGGTTGGTCAGCCCCAGCATTTT. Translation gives CASSGGVGQPQHF.

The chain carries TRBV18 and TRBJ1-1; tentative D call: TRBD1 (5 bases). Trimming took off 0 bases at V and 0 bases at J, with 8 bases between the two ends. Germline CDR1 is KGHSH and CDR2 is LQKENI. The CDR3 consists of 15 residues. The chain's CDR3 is CASSPPLGLNTEAFF. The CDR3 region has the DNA TGTGCCAGCTCACCACCGTTGGGGCTGAACACTGAAGCTTTCTTT.

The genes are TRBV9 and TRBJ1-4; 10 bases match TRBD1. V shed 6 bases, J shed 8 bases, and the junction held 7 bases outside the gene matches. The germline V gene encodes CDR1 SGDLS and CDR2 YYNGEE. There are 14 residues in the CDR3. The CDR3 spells CASTSGTGDEKLFF. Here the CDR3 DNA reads TGTGCCAGCACCTCCGGGACAGGGGACGAAAAACTGTTTTTT.

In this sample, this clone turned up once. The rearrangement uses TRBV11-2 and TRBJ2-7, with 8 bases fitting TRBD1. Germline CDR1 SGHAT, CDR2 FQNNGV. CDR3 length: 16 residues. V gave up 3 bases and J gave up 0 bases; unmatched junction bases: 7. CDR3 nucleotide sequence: TGTGCCAGCAGCTTCCCTAGGACAGGGACCTCCTACGAGCAGTACTTC. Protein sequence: CASSFPRTGTSYEQYF.

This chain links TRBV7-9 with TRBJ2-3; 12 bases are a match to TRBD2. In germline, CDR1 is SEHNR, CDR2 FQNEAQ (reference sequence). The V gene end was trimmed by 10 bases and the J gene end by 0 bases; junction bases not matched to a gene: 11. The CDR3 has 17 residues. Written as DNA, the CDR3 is TGTGCCATCCCGGAAGGGACTAGCGGGCCGAGCACAGATACGCAGTATTTT. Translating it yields CAIPEGTSGPSTDTQYF.

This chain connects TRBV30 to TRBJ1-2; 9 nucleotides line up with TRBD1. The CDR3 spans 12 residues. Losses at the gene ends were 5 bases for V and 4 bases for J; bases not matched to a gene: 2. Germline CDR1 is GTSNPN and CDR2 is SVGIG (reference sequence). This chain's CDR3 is CAWHRGLYGYTF. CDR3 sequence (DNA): TGTGCCTGGCACAGGGGGCTCTATGGCTACACCTTC.